This is a list of T cell receptor beta chains from one sample in a study of blood T cell repertoires in COVID-19. Repertoires were generated with immunoSEQ multiplex PCR, while TCRdb's copy carries only in-frame clones and drops some. The table shows around 220,000 clones, with approximately 78% occurring only once. Sequencing was done on a sample of peripheral blood. These receptors originate from an elderly woman with COVID-19, enrolled during active disease. CDR3s include the opening cysteine and the closing phenylalanine or tryptophan. Fields, in order: J gene, V gene, clone size, CDR3 length, CDR3 protein. Size is omitted from some rows. Given values are once, few, many or a class for expanded clones.

>TRBJ1-1|TRBV15|once|15
CATSRRESGNTEAFF
>TRBJ1-4|TRBV27|.|14
CASSPTTVPGELFF
>TRBJ2-7|TRBV24-1|.|16
CATSDHHRGGLYEQYF
>TRBJ2-2|TRBV27|.|17
CASSSPGLAGATGELFF
>TRBJ1-6|TRBV3-1/TRBV3-2|.|12
CASSYTGGPLHF
>TRBJ1-1|TRBV5-1|.|14
CASSSTGMNTEAFF
>TRBJ1-1|TRBV3-1/TRBV3-2|.|14
CASSQQGGDTEAFF
>TRBJ2-7|TRBV5-1|.|13
CARKGQGGREQYF
>TRBJ2-1|TRBV19|.|15
CASSKISGSYNEQFF
>TRBJ2-2|TRBV6-2/TRBV6-3|.|15
CASSYSLVTTGELFF
>TRBJ2-5|TRBV7-9|once|14
CASSDRALQETQYF
>TRBJ2-5|TRBV6-5|.|13
CASRGGFQETQYF
>TRBJ1-1|TRBV18|once|14
CASSPREKVTEAFF
>TRBJ1-1|TRBV7-9|.|12
CASSLRAGEAFF